Below, one T cell receptor (beta chain) is given with its context. Within the sample, other DNA sequences also encode this same CDR3. Isolated RNA was reverse transcribed into cDNA used as the sequencing template. The assay was immunoSEQ multiplex PCR, and TCRdb's table has in-frame clones only and misses some. Of about 220,000 clones listed, roughly 56% were seen once; the top ten hold around 1.6%. The V end lost 2 bases, the J end lost 4 bases, and 8 bases lay between the germline ends. The V gene's germline CDR1 is SQVTM and CDR2 ANQGSEA. The CDR3 runs 12 residues. The data originate from a study of CD8+ T cells in alopecia areata. The sample's treatment: oral pan-JAK inhibitor, 5-10 mg twice daily.

This sequence joins TRBV29-1 and TRBJ1-1; D not resolved. The source material was CD4+ T cells sorted from blood, sampled at week 4, from a patient treated with tofacitinib. This sequence originates from a human donor with alopecia areata. The CDR3 coding sequence is TGCAGCGTTGAAAAGGGTGGCACTGAAGCTTTCTTT. Its translation: CSVEKGGTEAFF.